These T cell receptor beta chains were read from a single sample in a study of shared clonotypes between healthy human individuals. Produced via immunoSEQ multiplex PCR; TCRdb's table is partial and in-frame only. The table has about 2.4 million clones, around nine tenths seen once. Sequenced: naive CD4+ T cells sorted from blood. The receptors derive from a man in his late teens or twenties in good health. CDR3s include the opening cysteine and the closing phenylalanine or tryptophan. The order of the fields is V gene, J gene, D gene, clone size, CDR3 protein, CDR3 DNA. D genes are given only for firm matches. Not every row has a clone size; where given, it reads once, few, many or a size class.

V gene: TRBV4-3; J gene: TRBJ1-2; D gene: .; clone size: .; CDR3 protein: CASSQDLPLAGADMNYGYTF; CDR3 DNA: TGCGCCAGCAGCCAAGATCTCCCGTTGGCAGGGGCCGACATGAACTATGGCTACACCTTC
V gene: TRBV9; J gene: TRBJ1-1; D gene: .; clone size: .; CDR3 protein: CASSVAPASGTEAFF; CDR3 DNA: TGTGCCAGCAGCGTAGCCCCAGCCTCGGGCACTGAAGCTTTCTTT
V gene: TRBV9; J gene: TRBJ2-7; D gene: TRBD2; clone size: .; CDR3 protein: CASSPGATSGSTYEQYF; CDR3 DNA: TGTGCCAGCAGTCCCGGGGCGACTAGCGGGAGTACCTACGAGCAGTACTTC
V gene: TRBV28; J gene: TRBJ1-6; D gene: TRBD1; clone size: .; CDR3 protein: CASRSEPGQGAAPLHF; CDR3 DNA: TGTGCCAGCAGATCCGAGCCGGGACAGGGGGCCGCACCCCTCCACTTT
V gene: TRBV7-9; J gene: TRBJ1-4; D gene: TRBD1; clone size: .; CDR3 protein: CASSDRGANEKLFF; CDR3 DNA: TGTGCCAGCAGTGACAGGGGCGCTAATGAAAAACTGTTTTTT
V gene: TRBV6-5; J gene: TRBJ2-2; D gene: TRBD2; clone size: .; CDR3 protein: CAVGRGVGTGELFF; CDR3 DNA: TGTGCCGTGGGGAGGGGCGTGGGAACCGGGGAGCTGTTTTTT
V gene: TRBV6-5; J gene: TRBJ2-1; D gene: .; clone size: .; CDR3 protein: CASRLAGVGEQFF; CDR3 DNA: TGTGCCAGCCGTTTGGCAGGGGTGGGTGAGCAGTTCTTC
V gene: TRBV30; J gene: TRBJ1-6; D gene: .; clone size: .; CDR3 protein: CAWTTGTNSPLHF; CDR3 DNA: TGTGCCTGGACAACAGGGACTAATTCACCCCTCCACTTT
V gene: TRBV15; J gene: TRBJ2-3; D gene: .; clone size: .; CDR3 protein: CATRTGGTDTQYF; CDR3 DNA: TGTGCCACCAGGACGGGTGGAACAGATACGCAGTATTTT
V gene: TRBV28; J gene: TRBJ2-1; D gene: TRBD2; clone size: .; CDR3 protein: CAIHGAGAYNEQFF; CDR3 DNA: TGTGCCATCCACGGGGCGGGGGCCTACAATGAGCAGTTCTTC
V gene: TRBV18; J gene: TRBJ2-7; D gene: .; clone size: .; CDR3 protein: CASSPTGLDYEQYF; CDR3 DNA: TGTGCCAGCTCACCGACGGGACTTGACTACGAGCAGTACTTC
V gene: TRBV30; J gene: TRBJ2-7; D gene: .; clone size: .; CDR3 protein: CAWSVKQDYSYEQYF; CDR3 DNA: TGTGCCTGGAGTGTAAAACAGGACTACTCCTACGAGCAGTACTTC
V gene: TRBV5-1; J gene: TRBJ2-3; D gene: .; clone size: .; CDR3 protein: CASLPGAGSTDTQYF; CDR3 DNA: TGCGCCAGCCTGCCAGGGGCGGGTAGCACAGATACGCAGTATTTT
V gene: TRBV7-2; J gene: TRBJ1-4; D gene: TRBD1; clone size: once; CDR3 protein: CASSLTGSEKLFF; CDR3 DNA: TGTGCCAGCAGCTTGACAGGGAGTGAAAAACTGTTTTTT
V gene: TRBV7-6; J gene: TRBJ2-3; D gene: .; clone size: .; CDR3 protein: CASSLASHLDTQYF; CDR3 DNA: TGTGCCAGCAGCTTAGCCAGTCACCTGGATACGCAGTATTTT
V gene: TRBV5-4; J gene: TRBJ1-2; D gene: TRBD1; clone size: .; CDR3 protein: CASRDQGGYGYTF; CDR3 DNA: TGTGCCAGCAGAGATCAGGGGGGCTATGGCTACACCTTC
V gene: TRBV15; J gene: TRBJ1-2; D gene: .; clone size: once; CDR3 protein: CATSRADSLYGYTF; CDR3 DNA: TGTGCCACCAGCAGAGCCGACAGCCTCTATGGCTACACCTTC
V gene: TRBV7-6; J gene: TRBJ1-4; D gene: .; clone size: .; CDR3 protein: CASSAEGEKLFF; CDR3 DNA: TGTGCCAGCAGCGCGGAGGGTGAAAAACTGTTTTTT
V gene: TRBV5-1; J gene: TRBJ1-2; D gene: TRBD1; clone size: .; CDR3 protein: CASSPGTGEDGYTF; CDR3 DNA: TGCGCCAGCAGCCCTGGGACAGGGGAGGATGGCTACACCTTC
V gene: TRBV5-5; J gene: TRBJ2-1; D gene: .; clone size: once; CDR3 protein: CASSFGGHEQFF; CDR3 DNA: TGTGCCAGCAGCTTTGGGGGGCATGAGCAGTTCTTC
V gene: TRBV29-1; J gene: TRBJ1-2; D gene: .; clone size: .; CDR3 protein: CSVEGRADGYTF; CDR3 DNA: TGCAGCGTTGAAGGCAGGGCTGATGGCTACACCTTC
V gene: TRBV6-5; J gene: TRBJ1-4; D gene: TRBD1; clone size: .; CDR3 protein: CASSWTGTNEKLFF; CDR3 DNA: TGTGCCAGCAGTTGGACAGGGACTAATGAAAAACTGTTTTTT
V gene: TRBV10-3; J gene: TRBJ2-7; D gene: TRBD1; clone size: .; CDR3 protein: CAISLMGQDYEQYF; CDR3 DNA: TGTGCCATCAGTTTAATGGGACAGGACTACGAGCAGTACTTC
V gene: TRBV19; J gene: TRBJ2-2; D gene: .; clone size: once; CDR3 protein: CASSILGLGTGELFF; CDR3 DNA: TGTGCCAGTAGTATCCTGGGTTTGGGAACCGGGGAGCTGTTTTTT
V gene: TRBV5-4; J gene: TRBJ2-7; D gene: .; clone size: .; CDR3 protein: CASSLSGTRYEQYF; CDR3 DNA: TGTGCCAGCAGCCTCTCGGGGACACGATACGAGCAGTACTTC
V gene: TRBV9; J gene: TRBJ2-3; D gene: .; clone size: .; CDR3 protein: CASRSMTDTQYF; CDR3 DNA: TGTGCCAGCAGATCCATGACAGATACGCAGTATTTT
V gene: TRBV18; J gene: TRBJ2-7; D gene: .; clone size: .; CDR3 protein: CASSPGSSYEQYF; CDR3 DNA: TGTGCCAGCTCACCGGGCAGCTCCTACGAGCAGTACTTC
V gene: TRBV19; J gene: TRBJ2-5; D gene: .; clone size: .; CDR3 protein: CASSPVGGAETQYF; CDR3 DNA: TGTGCCAGTAGTCCCGTGGGGGGCGCGGAGACCCAGTACTTC
V gene: TRBV5-1; J gene: TRBJ2-7; D gene: TRBD1; clone size: .; CDR3 protein: CASMPFGQGNYYEQYF; CDR3 DNA: TGCGCCAGCATGCCGTTCGGACAGGGAAACTACTACGAGCAGTACTTC
V gene: TRBV4-1; J gene: TRBJ2-2; D gene: TRBD2; clone size: .; CDR3 protein: CASSRTSGGYTGELFF; CDR3 DNA: TGCGCCAGCAGCCGGACTAGCGGGGGTTACACCGGGGAGCTGTTTTTT
V gene: TRBV6-6; J gene: TRBJ1-2; D gene: .; clone size: .; CDR3 protein: CASSYSGYGYTF; CDR3 DNA: TGTGCCAGCAGTTATAGCGGCTATGGCTACACCTTC
V gene: TRBV19; J gene: TRBJ1-5; D gene: TRBD1; clone size: .; CDR3 protein: CASSTDRPNQPQHF; CDR3 DNA: TGTGCCAGTAGTACGGACAGGCCCAATCAGCCCCAGCATTTT
V gene: TRBV29-1; J gene: TRBJ2-7; D gene: TRBD2; clone size: .; CDR3 protein: CSAAGTTMKGEQYF; CDR3 DNA: TGCAGCGCAGCCGGGACTACAATGAAAGGCGAGCAGTACTTC
V gene: TRBV19; J gene: TRBJ2-7; D gene: .; clone size: .; CDR3 protein: CASRLAGTYEQYF; CDR3 DNA: TGTGCCAGTAGGTTGGCAGGGACCTACGAGCAGTACTTC
V gene: TRBV19; J gene: TRBJ1-5; D gene: .; clone size: .; CDR3 protein: CASGGTSNQPQHF; CDR3 DNA: TGTGCCAGTGGGGGGACTAGCAATCAGCCCCAGCATTTT
V gene: TRBV5-1; J gene: TRBJ2-3; D gene: TRBD2; clone size: .; CDR3 protein: CASSRQREYADTQYF; CDR3 DNA: TGCGCCAGCAGCCGTCAGCGGGAGTATGCAGATACGCAGTATTTT
V gene: TRBV21-1; J gene: TRBJ2-7; D gene: .; clone size: .; CDR3 protein: CASRGYEQYF; CDR3 DNA: TGTGCCAGCAGGGGCTACGAGCAGTACTTC
V gene: TRBV7-2; J gene: TRBJ2-3; D gene: TRBD2; clone size: .; CDR3 protein: CASSLRTSFFTSSTDTQYF; CDR3 DNA: TGTGCCAGCAGCTTAAGGACTAGCTTTTTCACTTCTAGCACAGATACGCAGTATTTT
V gene: TRBV5-1; J gene: TRBJ2-7; D gene: .; clone size: once; CDR3 protein: CASSLDSAWEQYF; CDR3 DNA: TGCGCCAGCAGCTTGGACAGCGCTTGGGAGCAGTACTTC
V gene: TRBV29-1; J gene: TRBJ2-3; D gene: .; clone size: once; CDR3 protein: CSAGDQLSDTQYF; CDR3 DNA: TGCAGCGCCGGGGACCAGCTGTCAGATACGCAGTATTTT
V gene: TRBV5-4; J gene: TRBJ2-3; D gene: TRBD2; clone size: .; CDR3 protein: CASSHSGGATDTQYF; CDR3 DNA: TGTGCCAGCAGCCATAGCGGGGGGGCCACAGATACGCAGTATTTT
V gene: TRBV10-2; J gene: TRBJ1-2; D gene: .; clone size: .; CDR3 protein: CASSESVGHLNYGYTF; CDR3 DNA: TGCGCCAGCAGTGAGTCGGTAGGGCATCTAAACTATGGCTACACCTTC
V gene: TRBV9; J gene: TRBJ2-5; D gene: .; clone size: .; CDR3 protein: CASSVVGGASETQYF; CDR3 DNA: TGTGCCAGCAGCGTAGTTGGGGGGGCTTCGGAGACCCAGTACTTC
V gene: TRBV2; J gene: TRBJ2-1; D gene: .; clone size: .; CDR3 protein: CASTVEGGGYNEQFF; CDR3 DNA: TGTGCCAGCACCGTCGAGGGCGGTGGCTACAATGAGCAGTTCTTC
V gene: TRBV4-1; J gene: TRBJ2-2; D gene: .; clone size: .; CDR3 protein: CASSQESWVSNTGELFF; CDR3 DNA: TGCGCCAGCAGCCAAGAATCATGGGTTTCGAACACCGGGGAGCTGTTTTTT
V gene: TRBV15; J gene: TRBJ1-2; D gene: .; clone size: .; CDR3 protein: CATSTRQSYGYTF; CDR3 DNA: TGTGCCACCAGTACTCGTCAGTCCTATGGCTACACCTTC
V gene: TRBV2; J gene: TRBJ1-5; D gene: .; clone size: few; CDR3 protein: CASGQGPGQPQHF; CDR3 DNA: TGTGCCAGCGGTCAGGGACCCGGTCAGCCCCAGCATTTT
V gene: TRBV28; J gene: TRBJ1-2; D gene: .; clone size: .; CDR3 protein: CASSLPWPGDYGYTF; CDR3 DNA: TGTGCCAGCAGTTTACCATGGCCTGGGGACTATGGCTACACCTTC
V gene: TRBV2; J gene: TRBJ1-6; D gene: .; clone size: once; CDR3 protein: CASKGDLNSPLHF; CDR3 DNA: TGTGCCAGCAAGGGGGATCTTAATTCACCCCTCCACTTT
V gene: TRBV15; J gene: TRBJ1-5; D gene: .; clone size: .; CDR3 protein: CATSREGQGGSQPQHF; CDR3 DNA: TGTGCCACCAGCAGAGAGGGCCAGGGAGGATCTCAGCCCCAGCATTTT
V gene: TRBV10-3; J gene: TRBJ2-7; D gene: TRBD2; clone size: .; CDR3 protein: CASSNLAGGRNEQYF; CDR3 DNA: TGTGCCTCCTCAAACCTAGCGGGAGGCAGGAACGAGCAGTACTTC